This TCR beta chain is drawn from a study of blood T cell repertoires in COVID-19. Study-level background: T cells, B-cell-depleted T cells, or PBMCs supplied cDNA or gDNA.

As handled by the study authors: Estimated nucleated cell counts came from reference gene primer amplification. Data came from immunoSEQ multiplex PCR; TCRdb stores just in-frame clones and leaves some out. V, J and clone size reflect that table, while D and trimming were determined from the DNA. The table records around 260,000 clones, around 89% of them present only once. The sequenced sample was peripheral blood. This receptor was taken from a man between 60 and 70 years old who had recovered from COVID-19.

The CDR3 nucleotides read TGTGCCACCTCCATCTGGGGACAGGGGGATGAAAAACTGTTTTTT. Translating gives CATSIWGQGDEKLFF. V usage is TRBV19 and J usage is TRBJ1-4; 11 bases map to TRBD1. Losses at the gene ends were 10 bases for V and 6 bases for J; bases not matched to a gene: 10. The CDR3 covers 15 residues. CDR1 and CDR2 from the germline V gene are LNHDA and SQIVND (reference sequence).